This is a list of T cell receptor beta chains from one sample in a study of cytomegalovirus exposure and HLA in healthy donors. Produced via immunoSEQ multiplex PCR; TCRdb's table is partial and in-frame only. The table includes about 190,000 clones, about 77% detected once. The specimen was PBMCs. These receptors all come from a man under 40 in good health and CMV-seropositive. Both conserved end residues are part of each CDR3. Fields, in order: J gene, V gene, D gene, clone size, CDR3 protein, CDR3 DNA. D genes are given only for firm matches. The size entry is marked missing in some rows and otherwise reads once, few, many or a size class.

j_gene: TRBJ1-2; v_gene: TRBV7-3; d_gene: -; abundance: -; CDR3aa: CASSSTGVGGYGYTF; CDR3nt: TGTGCCAGCAGCTCGACGGGGGTTGGTGGATATGGCTACACCTTC
j_gene: TRBJ2-5; v_gene: TRBV15; d_gene: TRBD2; abundance: -; CDR3aa: CATSRASGLAGYQETQYF; CDR3nt: TGTGCCACCAGCAGAGCTTCCGGTCTAGCGGGTTACCAAGAGACCCAGTACTTC
j_gene: TRBJ2-7; v_gene: TRBV10-3; d_gene: TRBD1; abundance: -; CDR3aa: CAISGQGAREQYF; CDR3nt: TGTGCCATCAGTGGACAGGGGGCGCGGGAGCAGTACTTC
j_gene: TRBJ1-2; v_gene: TRBV30; d_gene: -; abundance: -; CDR3aa: CAWSVQGRNYGYTF; CDR3nt: TGTGCCTGGAGTGTACAGGGCAGAAACTATGGCTACACCTTC
j_gene: TRBJ1-5; v_gene: TRBV4-2; d_gene: TRBD1; abundance: -; CDR3aa: CASSQRGRQGEEGGNQPQHF; CDR3nt: TGTGCCAGCAGCCAAAGGGGTCGACAGGGGGAGGAGGGTGGCAATCAGCCCCAGCATTTT
j_gene: TRBJ2-1; v_gene: TRBV27; d_gene: TRBD1; abundance: once; CDR3aa: CASSQGPGQGVGEQFF; CDR3nt: TGTGCCAGCAGCCAGGGCCCGGGACAGGGAGTCGGGGAGCAGTTCTTC
j_gene: TRBJ2-6; v_gene: TRBV4-1; d_gene: TRBD2; abundance: -; CDR3aa: CASSQVAGGGANVLTF; CDR3nt: TGCGCCAGCAGCCAAGTAGCGGGAGGTGGGGCCAACGTCCTGACTTTC
j_gene: TRBJ2-1; v_gene: TRBV27; d_gene: TRBD1; abundance: -; CDR3aa: CASSRTGYSYNEQFF; CDR3nt: TGTGCCAGCAGCCGGACAGGATACTCCTACAATGAGCAGTTCTTC
j_gene: TRBJ1-1; v_gene: TRBV27; d_gene: -; abundance: -; CDR3aa: CASSLSSVYPKMNTEAFF; CDR3nt: TGTGCCAGCAGTTTAAGTAGTGTGTATCCTAAGATGAACACTGAAGCTTTCTTT
j_gene: TRBJ2-6; v_gene: TRBV19; d_gene: TRBD2; abundance: -; CDR3aa: CASSIPRRLAGFSGANVLTF; CDR3nt: TGTGCCAGTAGTATACCCCGCAGACTAGCGGGTTTCTCTGGGGCCAACGTCCTGACTTTC
j_gene: TRBJ2-7; v_gene: TRBV5-4; d_gene: TRBD2; abundance: few; CDR3aa: CASSPPSGTSYEQYF; CDR3nt: TGTGCCAGCAGCCCCCCTAGCGGTACCTCCTACGAGCAGTACTTC
j_gene: TRBJ1-6; v_gene: TRBV30; d_gene: -; abundance: -; CDR3aa: CAWNVNPGSPLHF; CDR3nt: TGTGCCTGGAACGTCAACCCCGGTTCACCCCTCCACTTT
j_gene: TRBJ1-1; v_gene: TRBV28; d_gene: -; abundance: once; CDR3aa: CASTLPGVEAEAFF; CDR3nt: TGTGCCAGCACCCTCCCGGGGGTCGAGGCTGAAGCTTTCTTT
j_gene: TRBJ2-1; v_gene: TRBV6-4; d_gene: TRBD2; abundance: -; CDR3aa: CASSVSTSGGRDEQFF; CDR3nt: TGTGCCAGCAGTGTTAGCACTAGCGGGGGGCGCGATGAGCAGTTCTTC
j_gene: TRBJ1-2; v_gene: TRBV9; d_gene: -; abundance: -; CDR3aa: CASSVTGYGYTF; CDR3nt: TGTGCCAGCAGCGTAACGGGCTATGGCTACACCTTC
j_gene: TRBJ2-7; v_gene: TRBV28; d_gene: TRBD1; abundance: few; CDR3aa: CASRLTGGEQYF; CDR3nt: TGTGCCAGCAGGCTTACAGGGGGCGAGCAGTACTTC
j_gene: TRBJ2-7; v_gene: TRBV6-5; d_gene: TRBD2; abundance: -; CDR3aa: CASTQGRGRSYEQYF; CDR3nt: TGTGCCAGCACCCAAGGGAGGGGCAGGTCCTACGAGCAGTACTTC
j_gene: TRBJ2-1; v_gene: TRBV7-8; d_gene: TRBD1; abundance: -; CDR3aa: CASSLRTGVYNEQFF; CDR3nt: TGTGCCAGCAGCCTCCGGACAGGGGTGTACAATGAGCAGTTCTTC
j_gene: TRBJ2-5; v_gene: TRBV19; d_gene: -; abundance: -; CDR3aa: CASSRTTVLETQYF; CDR3nt: TGTGCCAGTAGTAGAACGACAGTCCTGGAGACCCAGTACTTC
j_gene: TRBJ1-1; v_gene: TRBV28; d_gene: -; abundance: -; CDR3aa: CASSLPMGGLNTEAFF; CDR3nt: TGTGCCAGCAGTTTACCAATGGGGGGGTTGAACACTGAAGCTTTCTTT
j_gene: TRBJ2-1; v_gene: TRBV4-2; d_gene: -; abundance: few; CDR3aa: CASSPDRDESSYNEQFF; CDR3nt: TGTGCCAGCAGCCCAGACCGGGATGAGAGCTCCTACAATGAGCAGTTCTTC
j_gene: TRBJ2-5; v_gene: TRBV18; d_gene: TRBD1; abundance: -; CDR3aa: CASSQGQDQETQYF; CDR3nt: TGTGCCAGCTCACAAGGACAGGACCAAGAGACCCAGTACTTC